This paragraph reports one T cell receptor beta chain. Its antigen remains unknown. The data derive from a study of graft-versus-host responses after intestinal transplantation. Turning to the study itself: Transplant recipients had multivisceral, liver-intestinal, or isolated intestinal grafts.

Findings and limits, study-wide: Early post-transplant HvG declines showed an association with peak circulating GvH clone levels.

TCRdb keeps only in-frame clones here, not all; method: immunoSEQ multiplex PCR. The sample lists about 19,000 clones, approximately 80% seen once, with about 2.1% in the top ten. This sample comprised PBMCs, obtained 14 days after transplant. The sequence was collected from a human patient who received an intestinal transplant, so some T cells may come from the graft donor.

The CDR3: CASSPVGGGYNSPLHF. The CDR3 DNA sequence: TGTGCCAGCAGCCCCGTGGGGGGAGGATATAATTCACCCCTCCACTTT. The chain carries TRBV5-4 and TRBJ1-6; D may be TRBD1 (5 bases). CDR1 is SGHNT and CDR2 is YYREEE in the germline V gene (reference sequence). This CDR3 has 16 residues. The V gene lost 4 bases and the J gene lost 4 bases, with 15 bases spanning the gap.